These T cell receptor beta chains were read from a single sample in a study of graft-versus-host responses after intestinal transplantation. Repertoires were generated with immunoSEQ multiplex PCR, while TCRdb's copy carries only in-frame clones and drops some. The repertoire holds some 90,000 clones, with around 90% as singletons. Antigens for these TCRs are unknown. The specimen comprised unstimulated CD8+ T cells sorted from spleen or lymph node cells, sampled before transplant. Receptors originate from a human donor who was the organ donor for an intestinal transplant. The CDR3 runs from the conserved cysteine through the conserved F or W. D genes are given only for firm matches. Clone size is shown for a subset of rows, as once, few, many or a class of expanded clone.

NA	TRBD1	TRBV25-1	TRBJ1-5	TGTGCCAGCAGCTACCGGGACAGGGTCAGTCTAGGCAATCAGCCCCAGCATTTT	CASSYRDRVSLGNQPQHF
NA	NA	TRBV4-3	TRBJ1-4	TGCGCCAGCAGCCAAGATCGAACGGGAGCAACTAATGAAAAACTGTTTTTT	CASSQDRTGATNEKLFF
NA	NA	TRBV19	TRBJ1-4	TGTGCCAGTAACCAGCGTAATGAAAAACTGTTTTTT	CASNQRNEKLFF
NA	TRBD2	TRBV4-2	TRBJ2-7	TGTGCCAGCAGCCAAGATGGCGGGGGCGAGCAGTACTTC	CASSQDGGGEQYF
once	TRBD2	TRBV10-2	TRBJ2-7	TGCGCCAGCAGTGGGACTAGCGGGAGGTACGAGCAGTACTTC	CASSGTSGRYEQYF
NA	TRBD2	TRBV29-1	TRBJ2-7	TGCAGCGTCCAGACTAGCGGGGGCTACGAGCAGTACTTC	CSVQTSGGYEQYF
NA	NA	TRBV15	TRBJ2-7	TGTGCCACCAGCCACGGAGGGGGCTACGAGCAGTACTTC	CATSHGGGYEQYF
NA	NA	TRBV5-5	TRBJ1-2	TGTGCCAGCAGTATAACAGGGACCTATGGCTACACCTTC	CASSITGTYGYTF
NA	NA	TRBV4-1	TRBJ2-7	TGCGCCAGCAGCCAAACCCAGGGTTACTACGAGCAGTACTTC	CASSQTQGYYEQYF
NA	NA	TRBV7-6	TRBJ2-1	TGTGCCAGCAGAGGGGCTTCCTACAATGAGCAGTTCTTC	CASRGASYNEQFF
NA	TRBD1	TRBV11-2	TRBJ2-7	TGTGCCAGCAGCCTCCCGGGACAGGGTTCCTACGAGCAGTACTTC	CASSLPGQGSYEQYF
NA	NA	TRBV4-3	TRBJ1-1	TGCGCCAGCAGCCATAGAGAGAACACTGAAGCTTTCTTT	CASSHRENTEAFF
NA	NA	TRBV29-1	TRBJ1-1	TGCAGCGTTGAAGGTAGGAACACTGAAGCTTTCTTT	CSVEGRNTEAFF
NA	TRBD1	TRBV4-1	TRBJ1-4	TGCGCCAGCAGCCAAGAGCCACAGGGGGCGTGGGAAAAACTGTTTTTT	CASSQEPQGAWEKLFF
NA	NA	TRBV21-1	TRBJ2-5	TGTGCCAGCAGCAAGGAGGGACTAGCGTCAGAGACCCAGTACTTC	CASSKEGLASETQYF
NA	NA	TRBV2	TRBJ1-1	TGTGCCAGCTGGACCGGGGGGTGGAACACTGAAGCTTTCTTT	CASWTGGWNTEAFF
NA	TRBD1	TRBV15	TRBJ2-1	TGTGCCACCAGCAGGTGGGACAGCCAGGACAATGAGCAGTTCTTC	CATSRWDSQDNEQFF
NA	TRBD1	TRBV6-5	TRBJ1-1	TGTGCCAGCAGTTACAACTTAAGGGACAGTGAAGCTTTCTTT	CASSYNLRDSEAFF
NA	NA	TRBV19	TRBJ1-5	TGTGCCAGTAGTATCTCTCAGGGTATCTATAGCAATCAGCCCCAGCATTTT	CASSISQGIYSNQPQHF
NA	NA	TRBV19	TRBJ1-1	TGTGCCAGTAGTAACAGGGAAGCGGTAACTGAAGCTTTCTTT	CASSNREAVTEAFF
NA	TRBD1	TRBV4-1	TRBJ2-7	TGCGCCAGCAGCGAGAACCCGGACAGGGGTTCCTACGAGCAGTACTTC	CASSENPDRGSYEQYF
NA	TRBD1	TRBV30	TRBJ2-3	TGTGCCTGGAGTGCCGGACAGGACAGCACAGATACGCAGTATTTT	CAWSAGQDSTDTQYF
NA	TRBD2	TRBV19	TRBJ2-1	TGTGCCAGTGAAGCGGGGGCCGCGAAAAATGAGCAGTTCTTC	CASEAGAAKNEQFF
NA	TRBD1	TRBV6-1	TRBJ2-3	TGTGCCAGCAGTGAAGAAGAAGACAGGGGGTATTTGGATACGCAGTATTTT	CASSEEEDRGYLDTQYF
NA	TRBD2	TRBV5-1	TRBJ2-3	TGCGCCAGCAGCACCGCGCTAGCGGGGGGTGCGGATACGCAGTATTTT	CASSTALAGGADTQYF
NA	NA	TRBV19	TRBJ2-2	TGTGCCAGTAGCCCCCAGAACACCGGGGAGCTGTTTTTT	CASSPQNTGELFF
NA	NA	TRBV19	TRBJ2-1	TGTGCCAGTAGTATAGACCTCCCATGGCAGGGCCCCTACAATGAGCAGTTCTTC	CASSIDLPWQGPYNEQFF
NA	NA	TRBV27	TRBJ2-7	TGTGCCAGCAGTCTTAGTGGAGGGCCTTCCTACGAGCAGTACTTC	CASSLSGGPSYEQYF
NA	NA	TRBV12-5	TRBJ1-3	TGTGCTAGTGGTCCGGACATTGGAAACACCATATATTTT	CASGPDIGNTIYF
NA	TRBD1	TRBV4-3	TRBJ1-1	TGCGCCAGCAGCCAAGGGTCAGGGGGCACTGAAGCTTTCTTT	CASSQGSGGTEAFF
NA	NA	TRBV4-3	TRBJ1-6	TGCGCCAGCAGGAGGAGGCGGGCCGGGGTCGGTTATATGGGTTCACCCCTCCACTTT	CASRRRRAGVGYMGSPLHF
NA	NA	TRBV2	TRBJ1-6	TGTGCCACTATCCCACCCCTCCACTTT	CATIPPLHF
NA	TRBD2	TRBV27	TRBJ2-1	TGTGCCAGCAGTTTATGGCCTAGCGGGGGGTACAATGAGCAGTTCTTC	CASSLWPSGGYNEQFF
NA	TRBD2	TRBV14	TRBJ2-5	TGTGCCAGCAGCCAAGTGACTAGCGGGAAAGAGACCCAGTACTTC	CASSQVTSGKETQYF
NA	NA	TRBV25-1	TRBJ1-1	TGTGCCAGCCTGGATGGAGCTGAAGCTTTCTTT	CASLDGAEAFF
NA	NA	TRBV5-5	TRBJ2-1	TGTGCCAGCAGCTTGACGACAGACTACAATGAGCAGTTCTTC	CASSLTTDYNEQFF
NA	TRBD1	TRBV19	TRBJ2-7	TGTGCCAGTAGTATTGGGACAGGGTGGTCCTACGAGCAGTACTTC	CASSIGTGWSYEQYF
NA	NA	TRBV4-3	TRBJ2-7	TGCGCCAGCAGCCAAGATGGGCTAGGGGGATCCTACGAGCAGTACTTC	CASSQDGLGGSYEQYF